The rows below give T cell receptor beta chains drawn from one sample of a study of blood T cell repertoires in COVID-19. The method was immunoSEQ multiplex PCR; TCRdb's version includes in-frame clones alone and lacks a portion of them. Of some 100,000 clones listed, around 85% are singletons. Sequencing was done on a sample of peripheral blood. All receptors derive from a man between 45 and 60 years old with acute or convalescent COVID-19. CDR3s include the opening cysteine and the closing phenylalanine or tryptophan. D genes are given only for firm matches. Clone size is not always given. Where it is, it says once, few, many or a class for expanded clones.

j_call,v_call,clone_size,d_call,cdr3_nt,cdr3_aa
TRBJ1-2,TRBV6-5,NA,TRBD1,TGTGCCATCCGGGACAGGGCTATCGGCTACACCTTC,CAIRDRAIGYTF
TRBJ2-1,TRBV2,NA,TRBD1,TGTGCCAGCAGTGTGGACAGGGGCAGGGATGAGCAGTTCTTC,CASSVDRGRDEQFF
TRBJ1-4,TRBV28,NA,NA,TGTGCCAGCAGTTTAAGGACAGCTAATGAAAAACTGTTTTTT,CASSLRTANEKLFF
TRBJ2-1,TRBV5-1,once,NA,TGCGCCAGCAGCTTGTTAGGACAGAACAATGAGCAGTTCTTC,CASSLLGQNNEQFF
TRBJ1-1,TRBV6-5,NA,TRBD1,TGTGCCAGCAGAGGACAGGGTTTTTATGAAGCTTTCTTT,CASRGQGFYEAFF
TRBJ2-2,TRBV7-3,NA,TRBD2,TGTGCCAGCAGCTTAGGACTAGCGGGACCCACCGGGGAGCTGTTTTTT,CASSLGLAGPTGELFF
TRBJ2-3,TRBV4-2,NA,NA,TGTGCCAGCAGCCAAGGGAGGTATGGGGATACGCAGTATTTT,CASSQGRYGDTQYF
TRBJ1-3,TRBV5-4,NA,NA,TGTGCCAGCAGAGAACGGGGCTCTGGAAACACCATATATTTT,CASRERGSGNTIYF
TRBJ1-6,TRBV5-4,NA,TRBD1,TGTGCCAGCAGCGTGACAGGGGTGGATTCACCCCTCCACTTT,CASSVTGVDSPLHF
TRBJ2-7,TRBV4-1,NA,NA,TGCGCCAGCAGCCAAGGTCGGGGGAGGTACGAGCAGTACTTC,CASSQGRGRYEQYF
TRBJ2-2,TRBV9,NA,TRBD2,TGTGCCAGCAGCGTCCGTAGCGGGGAGGGGGAGCTGTTTTTT,CASSVRSGEGELFF
TRBJ2-2,TRBV4-2,NA,TRBD2,TGTGCCAGCAGCCAAGGATTAGGACTAGCGGGGCGGGGGGAAACCGGGGAGCTGTTTTTT,CASSQGLGLAGRGETGELFF
TRBJ1-1,TRBV7-9,once,TRBD1,TGTGCCAGCAGCCTGGGGGACAGGGGACGGTGGACTGAAGCTTTCTTT,CASSLGDRGRWTEAFF
TRBJ2-7,TRBV6-5,NA,TRBD2,TGTGCCAGCAGGCTAGCGGGAGGCCCCTCCTACGAGCAGTACTTC,CASRLAGGPSYEQYF
TRBJ1-3,TRBV5-4,NA,TRBD1,TGTGCCAGCAGCTGGGGGACAGGGGAAGGAAACACCATATATTTT,CASSWGTGEGNTIYF
TRBJ2-7,TRBV4-1,large,NA,TGCGCCAGCAGCCAAGTCGAGGGAACGGACGAGCAGTACTTC,CASSQVEGTDEQYF
TRBJ2-3,TRBV12-3/TRBV12-4,NA,TRBD2,TGTGCCAGCAATATGCGGGGGACGCAGTATTTT,CASNMRGTQYF
TRBJ1-1,TRBV27,NA,NA,TGTGCCAGCAGTTTCGGGACATACACTGAAGCTTTCTTT,CASSFGTYTEAFF
TRBJ2-1,TRBV19,NA,NA,TGTGCCAGTAGCCGGGACTTAACCTACAATGAGCAGTTCTTC,CASSRDLTYNEQFF
TRBJ1-6,TRBV30,NA,TRBD1,TGTGCCTGGAACCCCGACAGGGACCGCTCCTATAATTCACCCCTCCACTTT,CAWNPDRDRSYNSPLHF
TRBJ2-3,TRBV28,once,TRBD2,TGTGCCAGCAGTCATCCAGGACTAGCGGGAGTATGGGTAGATACGCAGTATTTT,CASSHPGLAGVWVDTQYF
TRBJ2-7,TRBV5-6,once,NA,TGTGCCAGCAGCCCCTGGAGTGGCGAGCAGTACTTC,CASSPWSGEQYF
TRBJ2-1,TRBV7-9,NA,NA,TGTGCCAGCAGCTTAGTGACTAGTATCTCCTACAATGAGCAGTTCTTC,CASSLVTSISYNEQFF
TRBJ2-5,TRBV9,NA,TRBD2,TGTGCCAGCAGCGTAAGCGGGAGTAAGGAGACCCAGTACTTC,CASSVSGSKETQYF
TRBJ1-1,TRBV14,NA,NA,TGTGCCAGCAGCCAAGGCCGCGGAGCACGGGACACTGAAGCTTTCTTT,CASSQGRGARDTEAFF
TRBJ1-5,TRBV25-1,NA,TRBD1,TGTGCCAGCAGTGACCCCACAGGGGGCAATCAGCCCCAGCATTTT,CASSDPTGGNQPQHF
TRBJ2-5,TRBV20-1,NA,NA,TGCAGTGCTAGTTCGGTCCACGGGAGTCGGGAGACCCAGTACTTC,CSASSVHGSRETQYF
TRBJ1-5,TRBV5-6,NA,NA,TGTGCCAGCAGCTTAGGGCAGGGCCTGTCCTTCAATCAGCCCCAGCATTTT,CASSLGQGLSFNQPQHF
TRBJ2-7,TRBV6-2/TRBV6-3,NA,TRBD2,TGTGCCAGCAGTTTACCGGGACTAGTCCCCCAACTGAGCTCCTACGAGCAGTACTTC,CASSLPGLVPQLSSYEQYF
TRBJ1-2,TRBV6-5,NA,NA,TGTGCCAGCGAGTTAAACTATGGCTACACCTTC,CASELNYGYTF
TRBJ2-7,TRBV19,NA,TRBD1,TGTGCCAGCCGGGAAGGATCGGGACAGATCTTC,CASREGSGQIF
TRBJ1-2,TRBV6-5,NA,TRBD1,TGTGCCAGCTGGGACAGAAACTATGGCTACACCTTC,CASWDRNYGYTF
TRBJ2-2,TRBV5-1,NA,NA,TGCGCCAGCAAAGAAGGCGAGGTTTGGGACACCGGGGAGCTGTTTTTT,CASKEGEVWDTGELFF
TRBJ2-5,TRBV7-3,NA,TRBD2,TGTGCCAGCAGCTTAACATCACTAGCGGGGGGCACGGAGACCCAGTACTTC,CASSLTSLAGGTETQYF
TRBJ2-1,TRBV5-3,NA,TRBD2,TGTGCCAGAAGCTTGGTAGGCGGGGGGCCCAGGGACAATGAGCAGTTCTTC,CARSLVGGGPRDNEQFF